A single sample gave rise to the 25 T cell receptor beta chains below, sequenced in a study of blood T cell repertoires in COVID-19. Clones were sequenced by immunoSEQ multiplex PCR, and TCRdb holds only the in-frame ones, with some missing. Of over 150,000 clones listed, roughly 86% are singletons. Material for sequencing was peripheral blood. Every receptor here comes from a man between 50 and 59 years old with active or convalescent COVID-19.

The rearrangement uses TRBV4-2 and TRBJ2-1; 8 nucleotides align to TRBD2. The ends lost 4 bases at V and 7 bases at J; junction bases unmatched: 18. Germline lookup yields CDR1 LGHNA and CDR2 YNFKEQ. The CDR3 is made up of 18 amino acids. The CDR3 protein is CASSPGGGSGTPRNEQFF. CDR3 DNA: TGTGCCAGCAGCCCAGGCGGGGGTAGCGGGACGCCTCGGAATGAGCAGTTCTTC.

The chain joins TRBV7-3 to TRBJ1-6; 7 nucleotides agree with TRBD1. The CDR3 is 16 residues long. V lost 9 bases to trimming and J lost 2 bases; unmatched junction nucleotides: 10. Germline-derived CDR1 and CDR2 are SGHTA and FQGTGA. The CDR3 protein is CAREYRGRAYNSPLHF. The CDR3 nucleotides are TGTGCCAGAGAATACAGGGGTAGGGCCTATAATTCACCCCTCCACTTT.

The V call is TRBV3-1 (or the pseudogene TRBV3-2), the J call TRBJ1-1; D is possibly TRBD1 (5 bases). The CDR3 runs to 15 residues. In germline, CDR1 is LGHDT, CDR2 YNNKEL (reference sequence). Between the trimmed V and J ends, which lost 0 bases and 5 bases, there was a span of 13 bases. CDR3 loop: CASSQEGIGETEAFF. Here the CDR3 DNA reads TGTGCCAGCAGCCAAGAGGGCATAGGGGAAACTGAAGCTTTCTTT.

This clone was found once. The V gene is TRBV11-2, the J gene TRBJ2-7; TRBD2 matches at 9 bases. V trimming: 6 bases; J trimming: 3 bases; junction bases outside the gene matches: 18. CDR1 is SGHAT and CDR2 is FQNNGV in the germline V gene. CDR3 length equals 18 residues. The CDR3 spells CASRASPRGSGRHYEQYF. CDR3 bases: TGTGCCAGCAGAGCTTCCCCCAGGGGGAGCGGGAGGCACTACGAGCAGTACTTC. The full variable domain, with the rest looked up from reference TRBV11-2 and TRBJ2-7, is EAGVAQSPRYKIIEKRQSVAFWCNPISGHATLYWYQQILGQGPKLLIQFQNNGVVDDSQLPKDRFSAERLKGVDSTLKIQPAKLEDSAVYLCASRASPRGSGRHYEQYFGPGTRLTVT.

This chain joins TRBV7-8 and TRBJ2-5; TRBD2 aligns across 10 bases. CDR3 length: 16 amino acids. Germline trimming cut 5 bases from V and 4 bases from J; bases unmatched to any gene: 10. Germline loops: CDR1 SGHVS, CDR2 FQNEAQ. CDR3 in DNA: TGTGCCAGCAGCCCACTTCTAGCGGGAGTAGTAGAGACCCAGTACTTC. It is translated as CASSPLLAGVVETQYF.

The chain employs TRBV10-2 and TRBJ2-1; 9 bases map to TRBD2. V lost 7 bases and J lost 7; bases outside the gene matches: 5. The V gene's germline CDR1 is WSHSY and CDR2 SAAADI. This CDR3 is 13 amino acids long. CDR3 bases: TGCGCCAGCATATTGAGCGGGGGGAATGAGCAGTTCTTC. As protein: CASILSGGNEQFF.

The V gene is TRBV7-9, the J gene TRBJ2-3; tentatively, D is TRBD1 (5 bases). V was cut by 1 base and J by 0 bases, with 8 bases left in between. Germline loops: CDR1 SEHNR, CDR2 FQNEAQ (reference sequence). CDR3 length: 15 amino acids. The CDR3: CASSLGSGSTDTQYF. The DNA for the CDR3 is TGTGCCAGCAGCTTAGGGTCAGGGAGCACAGATACGCAGTATTTT.

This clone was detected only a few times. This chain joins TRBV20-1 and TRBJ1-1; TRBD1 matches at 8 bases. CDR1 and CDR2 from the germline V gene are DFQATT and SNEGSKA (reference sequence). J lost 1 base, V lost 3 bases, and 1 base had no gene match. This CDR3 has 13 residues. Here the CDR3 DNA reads TGCAGTGCTAGTGACAGGGGGAACACTGAAGCTTTCTTT. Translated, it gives CSASDRGNTEAFF.

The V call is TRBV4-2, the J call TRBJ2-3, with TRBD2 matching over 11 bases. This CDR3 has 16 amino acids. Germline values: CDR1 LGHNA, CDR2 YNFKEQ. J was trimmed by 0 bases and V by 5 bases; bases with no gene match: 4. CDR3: CASSFSGGASTDTQYF. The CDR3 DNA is TGTGCCAGCAGCTTTAGCGGGGGGGCTAGCACAGATACGCAGTATTTT.

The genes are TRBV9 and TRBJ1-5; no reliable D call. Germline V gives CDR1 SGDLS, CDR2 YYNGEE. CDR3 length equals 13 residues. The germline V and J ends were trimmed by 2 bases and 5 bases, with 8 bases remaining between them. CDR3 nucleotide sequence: TGTGCCAGCAGCGTGGGAGTAGATCAGCCCCAGCATTTT. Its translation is CASSVGVDQPQHF.

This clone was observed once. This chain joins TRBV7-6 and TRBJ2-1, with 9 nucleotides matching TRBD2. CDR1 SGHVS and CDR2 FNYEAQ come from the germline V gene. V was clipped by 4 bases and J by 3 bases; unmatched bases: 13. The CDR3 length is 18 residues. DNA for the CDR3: TGTGCCAGCAGCTCCTTTGCGGGAGGGCCAACTCGCTACAATGAGCAGTTCTTC. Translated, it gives CASSSFAGGPTRYNEQFF.

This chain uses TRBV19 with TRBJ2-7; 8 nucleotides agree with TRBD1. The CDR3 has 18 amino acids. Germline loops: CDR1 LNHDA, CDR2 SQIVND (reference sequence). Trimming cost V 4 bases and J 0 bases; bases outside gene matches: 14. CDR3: CASSTPPLGQASSYEQYF. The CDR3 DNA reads TGTGCCAGTAGTACCCCCCCCTTGGGACAGGCGAGCTCCTACGAGCAGTACTTC.

The CDR3 sequence is CASSVASGGGSGEQYF. As DNA, the CDR3 is TGTGCCAGCAGCGTAGCTTCGGGCGGGGGGAGTGGAGAGCAGTACTTC. This rearrangement joins TRBV9 to TRBJ2-7; 8 positions match TRBD2. Germline V gene data show CDR1 as SGDLS and CDR2 as YYNGEE. The CDR3 has 16 residues. Losses at the gene ends were 0 bases for V and 7 bases for J; bases not matched to a gene: 12.

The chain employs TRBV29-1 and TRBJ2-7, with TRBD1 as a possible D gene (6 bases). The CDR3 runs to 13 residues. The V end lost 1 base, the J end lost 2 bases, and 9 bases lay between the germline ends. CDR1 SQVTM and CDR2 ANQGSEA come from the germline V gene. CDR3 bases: TGCAGCGTTGAAGGTAGGGACACCTACGAGCAGTACTTC. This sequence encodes CSVEGRDTYEQYF.

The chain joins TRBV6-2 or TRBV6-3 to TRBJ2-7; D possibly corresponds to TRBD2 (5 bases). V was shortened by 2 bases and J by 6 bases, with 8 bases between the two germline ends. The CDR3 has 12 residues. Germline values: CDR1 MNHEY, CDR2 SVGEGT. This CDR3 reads CASSYSGLEQYF. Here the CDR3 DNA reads TGTGCCAGCAGTTACAGCGGTCTCGAGCAGTACTTC.

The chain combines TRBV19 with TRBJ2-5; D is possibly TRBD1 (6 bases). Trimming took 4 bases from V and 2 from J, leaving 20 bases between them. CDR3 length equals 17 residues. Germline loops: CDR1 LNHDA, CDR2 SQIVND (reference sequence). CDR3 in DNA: TGTGCCAGTAGTAGGATTCTGGACAGCTCGGTACAAGAGACCCAGTACTTC. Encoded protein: CASSRILDSSVQETQYF. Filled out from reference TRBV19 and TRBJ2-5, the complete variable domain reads DGGITQSPKYLFRKEGQNVTLSCEQNLNHDAMYWYRQDPGQGLRLIYYSQIVNDFQKGDIAEGYSVSREKKESFPLTVTSAQKNPTAFYLCASSRILDSSVQETQYFGPGTRLLVL.

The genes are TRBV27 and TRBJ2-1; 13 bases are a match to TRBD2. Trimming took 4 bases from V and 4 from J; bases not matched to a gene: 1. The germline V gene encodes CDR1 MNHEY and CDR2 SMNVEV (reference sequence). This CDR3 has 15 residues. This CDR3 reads CASSWTSGSYNEQFF. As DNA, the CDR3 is TGTGCCAGCAGTTGGACTAGCGGGAGTTACAATGAGCAGTTCTTC.

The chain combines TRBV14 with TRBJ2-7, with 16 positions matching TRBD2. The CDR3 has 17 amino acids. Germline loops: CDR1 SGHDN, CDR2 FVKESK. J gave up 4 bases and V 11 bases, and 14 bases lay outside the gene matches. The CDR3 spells CAPQGGLAGGPIYEQYF. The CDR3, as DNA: TGTGCCCCACAGGGGGGACTAGCGGGAGGGCCTATTTACGAGCAGTACTTC.

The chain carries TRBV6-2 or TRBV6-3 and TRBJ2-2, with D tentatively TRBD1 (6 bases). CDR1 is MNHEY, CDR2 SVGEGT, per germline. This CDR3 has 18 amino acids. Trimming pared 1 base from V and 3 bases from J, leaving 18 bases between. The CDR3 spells CASSYYRLRQGHTGELFF. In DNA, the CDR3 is TGTGCCAGCAGTTACTATCGTCTGCGTCAGGGGCACACCGGGGAGCTGTTTTTT.

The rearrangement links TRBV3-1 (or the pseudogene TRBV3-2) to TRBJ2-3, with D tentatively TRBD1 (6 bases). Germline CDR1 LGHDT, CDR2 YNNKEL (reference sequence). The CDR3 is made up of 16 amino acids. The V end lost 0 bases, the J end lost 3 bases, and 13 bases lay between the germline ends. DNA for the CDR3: TGTGCCAGCAGCCAAGATCTGGGAAGGGGGACAGATACGCAGTATTTT. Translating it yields CASSQDLGRGTDTQYF.

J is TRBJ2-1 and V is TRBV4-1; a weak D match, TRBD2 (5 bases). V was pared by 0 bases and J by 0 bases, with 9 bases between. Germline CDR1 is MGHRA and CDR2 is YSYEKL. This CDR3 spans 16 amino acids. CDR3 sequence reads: CASSQDWSGSYNEQFF. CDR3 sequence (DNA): TGCGCCAGCAGCCAAGATTGGAGCGGCTCCTACAATGAGCAGTTCTTC.

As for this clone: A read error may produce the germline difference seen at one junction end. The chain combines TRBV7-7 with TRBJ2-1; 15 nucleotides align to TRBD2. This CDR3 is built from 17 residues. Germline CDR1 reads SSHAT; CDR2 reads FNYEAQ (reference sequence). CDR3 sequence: CASSSGLAGGSYNEQFF. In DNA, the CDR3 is TGTGCTAGCAGCTCGGGACTAGCGGGAGGAAGCTACAATGAGCAGTTCTTC.

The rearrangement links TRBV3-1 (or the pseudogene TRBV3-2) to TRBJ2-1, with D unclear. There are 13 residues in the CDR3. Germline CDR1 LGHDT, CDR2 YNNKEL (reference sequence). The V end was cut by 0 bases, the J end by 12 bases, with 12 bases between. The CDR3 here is CASSQDSRARQFF. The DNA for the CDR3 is TGTGCCAGCAGCCAAGATTCTAGAGCCCGGCAGTTCTTC.

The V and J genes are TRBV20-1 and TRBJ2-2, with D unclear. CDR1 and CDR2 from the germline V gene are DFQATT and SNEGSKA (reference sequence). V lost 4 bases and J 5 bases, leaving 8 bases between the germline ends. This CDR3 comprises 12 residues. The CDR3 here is CSAIDMTGELFF. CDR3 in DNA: TGCAGTGCTATTGATATGACCGGGGAGCTGTTTTTT.

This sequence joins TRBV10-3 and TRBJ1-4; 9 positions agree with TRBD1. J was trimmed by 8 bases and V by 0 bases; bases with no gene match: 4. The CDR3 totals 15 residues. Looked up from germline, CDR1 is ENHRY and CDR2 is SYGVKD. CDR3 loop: CAISESRGQGEKLFF. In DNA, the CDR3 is TGTGCCATCAGTGAGTCGAGGGGACAGGGAGAAAAACTGTTTTTT.